The 20 T cell receptor beta chains below come from one sample, sequenced in a study of blood T cell repertoires in COVID-19. Repertoires were generated with immunoSEQ multiplex PCR, while TCRdb's copy carries only in-frame clones and drops some. The table includes around 300,000 clones, around 85% detected once. The sequenced sample consisted of PBMCs or T cells enriched from blood (not recorded which). The receptors were gathered from a woman in her 40s who had recovered from COVID-19.

The chain couples TRBV13 to TRBJ2-2; no clear D gene. Germline V gene sequence: CDR1 PRHDT, CDR2 FYEKMQ (reference sequence). Trimming took off 5 bases at V and 5 bases at J, with 9 bases between the two ends. CDR3 length equals 13 residues. CDR3 sequence reads: CASSPSTTGELFF. CDR3 in DNA: TGTGCCAGCAGCCCTAGTACGACCGGGGAGCTGTTTTTT. Together with reference TRBV13 and TRBJ2-2, the CDR3 gives the full variable domain: AAGVIQSPRHLIKEKRETATLKCYPIPRHDTVYWYQQGPGQDPQFLISFYEKMQSDKGSIPDRFSAQQFSDYHSELNMSSLELGDSALYFCASSPSTTGELFFGEGSRLTVL.

The chain couples TRBV6-2 or TRBV6-3 to TRBJ2-3, with D uncertain. The germline V gene encodes CDR1 MNHEY and CDR2 SVGEGT. The length of the CDR3 is 16 residues. The V and J ends lost 5 bases and 6 bases respectively, with 21 bases between them. Written as DNA, the CDR3 is TGTGCCAGCAGTGGAGTGCGACTCGCGGTTGTCGATACGCAGTATTTT. Translation gives CASSGVRLAVVDTQYF.

V usage is TRBV7-9 and J usage is TRBJ2-1; 7 nucleotides align to TRBD1. The CDR3 is made up of 16 amino acids. Germline CDR1 and CDR2: SEHNR and FQNEAQ (reference sequence). The J segment lost 6 bases and the V segment lost 4 bases, leaving 12 bases of the junction unmatched. As DNA, the CDR3 is TGTGCCAGCAGCTCCTTGCGACAGGGCTTGGGCAATGAGCAGTTCTTC. Its protein product is CASSSLRQGLGNEQFF.

The chain joins TRBV5-1 to TRBJ1-4, with a weak D call TRBD1 (5 bases). There are 17 residues in the CDR3. Germline-derived CDR1 and CDR2 are SGHRS and YFSETQ. V was cut by 0 bases and J by 1 base, with 13 bases left in between. The CDR3 loop is CASSLGSRVGTNEKLFF. As DNA, the CDR3 is TGCGCCAGCAGCTTGGGCAGCAGGGTAGGAACTAATGAAAAACTGTTTTTT.

This clone appeared a single time. J is TRBJ1-6 and V is TRBV5-1; D uncertain. V was shortened by 4 bases and J by 8 bases, with 10 bases between the two germline ends. Germline loops: CDR1 SGHRS, CDR2 YFSETQ. The CDR3 runs to 13 residues. The CDR3 loop reads CASSTGSDSPLHF. The CDR3 nucleotides read TGCGCCAGCAGCACGGGGTCGGATTCACCCCTCCACTTT.

V gene TRBV27 combines with J gene TRBJ2-1; TRBD1 matches at 9 bases. V lost 0 bases, J lost 8 bases, and 8 bases stayed unmatched. This CDR3 spans 16 amino acids. The V gene's germline CDR1 is MNHEY and CDR2 SMNVEV (reference sequence). CDR3 coding DNA: TGTGCCAGCAGTTTATCGTTCGGGACAGGGCTCGATGAGCAGTTCTTC. This gives the protein CASSLSFGTGLDEQFF.

The chain employs TRBV7-3 and TRBJ2-1; 11 bases are shared with TRBD2. V dropped 5 bases and J dropped 6; count of bases not matched to a gene: 3. The CDR3 loop spans 14 amino acids. Germline CDR1 is SGHTA and CDR2 is FQGTGA. The CDR3 spells CASSTSGRGNEQFF. CDR3 sequence (DNA): TGTGCCAGCAGCACTAGCGGGAGAGGCAATGAGCAGTTCTTC.

CDR3 sequence reads: CASSYPDPGRGRPQYF. CDR3 sequence (DNA): TGTGCCAGCAGTTACCCCGACCCCGGGCGCGGGAGGCCCCAGTACTTC. The V call is TRBV6-6, the J call TRBJ2-5; 8 positions match TRBD2. Germline V CDR1 and CDR2: MNHNY, SVGAGI (reference sequence). The CDR3 covers 16 residues. Trimming took 2 bases from V and 9 from J; bases not matched to a gene: 14.

The chain recombines TRBV5-1 with TRBJ2-2; 9 bases are shared with TRBD1. From germline, CDR1 is SGHRS and CDR2 YFSETQ. V gave up 2 bases and J gave up 6 bases; unmatched junction bases: 11. CDR3 length: 17 residues. CDR3 nucleotides: TGCGCCAGCAGCTTTGCCTCCGGGACAGGGTACTCCGGGGAGCTGTTTTTT. It codes for CASSFASGTGYSGELFF.

Only one count was recorded for this clone. The rearrangement joins TRBV2 to TRBJ2-3, with 7 nucleotides matching TRBD1. V shed 7 bases, J shed 4 bases, and the junction held 11 bases outside the gene matches. Per the germline V gene, CDR1 is SNHLY and CDR2 is FYNNEI. CDR3 length: 15 amino acids. The DNA of the CDR3 is TGTGCCAGCACTATTGACAGGGTTGGTGCAGATACGCAGTATTTT. This translates into CASTIDRVGADTQYF.

V gene TRBV27 combines with J gene TRBJ1-5; 9 nucleotides agree with TRBD1. The V and J ends lost 6 bases and 4 bases, in that order; junction bases with no gene match: 4. CDR1 and CDR2 (germline): MNHEY, SMNVEV (reference sequence). The length of the CDR3 is 14 residues. The CDR3 nucleotides read TGTGCCAGCAGGACAGGGGGTGCAAATCAGCCCCAGCATTTT. It codes for CASRTGGANQPQHF.

The chain uses TRBV28 and TRBJ2-7; D remains ambiguous. The ends were cut back, 5 bases at V and 3 bases at J, with 8 bases in the middle. There are 12 residues in the CDR3. Germline V gene sequence: CDR1 MDHEN, CDR2 SYDVKM. This CDR3 reads CASSAINYEQYF. The DNA for the CDR3 is TGTGCCAGCAGTGCGATCAACTACGAGCAGTACTTC. Full variable domain (remainder filled in from reference TRBV28 and TRBJ2-7): DVKVTQSSRYLVKRTGEKVFLECVQDMDHENMFWYRQDPGLGLRLIYFSYDVKMKEKGDIPEGYSVSREKKERFSLILESASTNQTSMYLCASSAINYEQYFGPGTRLTVT.

CDR3 DNA: TGTGCCAGCAGTTTAGCGGGAGGGCCCACAGATACGCAGTATTTT. It encodes CASSLAGGPTDTQYF. The V and J genes are TRBV27 and TRBJ2-3; TRBD2 aligns across 9 bases. Germline trimming cut 2 bases from V and 2 bases from J; bases unmatched to any gene: 2. CDR3 length: 15 residues. Germline CDR1 and CDR2: MNHEY and SMNVEV (reference sequence).

The genes are TRBV4-1 and TRBJ1-5; 10 positions agree with TRBD1. In germline, CDR1 is MGHRA, CDR2 YSYEKL. This CDR3 comprises 14 residues. The V and J ends lost 4 bases and 4 bases, in that order; junction bases with no gene match: 1. This chain's CDR3 is CASSRGQGNQPQHF. The CDR3 DNA reads TGCGCCAGCAGCCGGGGACAGGGGAATCAGCCCCAGCATTTT.

The chain is built from TRBV28 and TRBJ1-6; D call uncertain. This CDR3 comprises 16 residues. With 3 bases removed from V and 4 bases from J, the gap between germline ends came to 13 bases. Per germline, CDR1 MDHEN and CDR2 SYDVKM. This chain's CDR3 is CASSFQEGPYNSPLHF. CDR3 coding DNA: TGTGCCAGCAGTTTTCAGGAGGGCCCGTATAATTCACCCCTCCACTTT.

This clone was observed a few times. The chain couples TRBV30 to TRBJ1-1, with unresolved D. Germline loops: CDR1 GTSNPN, CDR2 SVGIG (reference sequence). This CDR3 comprises 13 residues. The V end was cut by 4 bases, the J end by 4 bases, with 13 bases between. CDR3 bases: TGTGCCTGGACTGCGATGGGCGTCACTGAAGCTTTCTTT. Translating gives CAWTAMGVTEAFF.

This clone was seen only once. The rearrangement links TRBV27 to TRBJ1-1; D is unclear. V lost 4 bases and J lost 8, with 14 bases in between. CDR1 and CDR2 from the germline V gene are MNHEY and SMNVEV (reference sequence). The CDR3 extends over 13 amino acids. The CDR3 region is CASSSVGSTEAFF. In nucleotides, the CDR3 is TGTGCCAGCAGTTCGGTGGGTTCGACAGAAGCTTTCTTT.

In regard to this clone: The junction does not match germline at one end; this may be a read error. The V gene is TRBV5-1, the J gene TRBJ2-2; the D gene is possibly TRBD1 (5 bases). Germline loops: CDR1 SGHRS, CDR2 YFSETQ. The CDR3 spans 14 residues. CDR3 nucleotide sequence: TGCGCAAGCAAGCGCCAGGGCAACACCGGGGAGCTGTTTTTT. Its protein product is CASKRQGNTGELFF.

Here the CDR3 reads CASSPAGTELSGYTF. Written as DNA, the CDR3 is TGTGCCAGCAGCCCAGCGGGCACAGAGTTATCGGGCTACACCTTC. The chain couples TRBV7-2 to TRBJ1-2, with D uncertain. The CDR3 is 15 amino acids. Trimming removed 5 bases at V and 8 bases at J, with 21 bases between. Germline assignment: CDR1 SGHTA and CDR2 FQGNSA. Drawing the rest from reference TRBV7-2 and TRBJ1-2, the complete variable domain is GAGVSQSPSNKVTEKGKDVELRCDPISGHTALYWYRQSLGQGLEFLIYFQGNSAPDKSGLPSDRFSAERTGGSVSTLTIQRTQQEDSAVYLCASSPAGTELSGYTFGSGTRLTVV.

This clone was picked up a small number of times. The junction shows a germline mismatch at one end, possibly a read error. This chain links TRBV6-2 or TRBV6-3 with TRBJ1-1; 7 bases are shared with TRBD1. The CDR3 contains 12 residues. Germline CDR1 reads MNHEY; CDR2 reads SVGEGT. The CDR3 coding sequence is TGTGCCAGCAGTTTAGAACAGGGGAGGCTACTCTTT. Translation: CASSLEQGRLLF.